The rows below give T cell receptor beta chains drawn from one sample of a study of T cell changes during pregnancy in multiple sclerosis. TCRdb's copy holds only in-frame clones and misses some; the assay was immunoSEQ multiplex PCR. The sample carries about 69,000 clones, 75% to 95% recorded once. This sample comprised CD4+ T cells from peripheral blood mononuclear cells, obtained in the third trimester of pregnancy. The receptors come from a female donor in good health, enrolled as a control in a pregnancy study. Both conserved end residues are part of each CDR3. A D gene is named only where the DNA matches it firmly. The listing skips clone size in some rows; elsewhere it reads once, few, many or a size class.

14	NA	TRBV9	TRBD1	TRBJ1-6	TGTGCCAGCAGCGCGCGACAGGGGTCTTCACCCCTCCACTTT	CASSARQGSSPLHF
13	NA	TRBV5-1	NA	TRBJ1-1	TGCGCCAGCGGCCGGGACATCAGGACGGAAGCTTTCTTT	CASGRDIRTEAFF
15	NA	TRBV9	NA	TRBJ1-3	TGTGCCAGCAGCGCCCATCAGGGCTCTGGAAACACCATATATTTT	CASSAHQGSGNTIYF
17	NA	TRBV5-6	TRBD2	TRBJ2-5	TGTGCCAGCAGCCTAGGACTAGCGGGGGGGCTGCGGGAGACCCAGTACTTC	CASSLGLAGGLRETQYF
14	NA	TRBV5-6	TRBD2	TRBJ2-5	TGTGCCAGCAGCTTCGGGGGGGCAGGAGAGACCCAGTACTTC	CASSFGGAGETQYF
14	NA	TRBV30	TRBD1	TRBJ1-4	TGTGCCTGGAGTCAGGGGGCATACAATGAAAAACTGTTTTTT	CAWSQGAYNEKLFF
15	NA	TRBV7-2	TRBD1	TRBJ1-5	TGTGCCAGCAGCTTAGAGTGGACAGGGGGTCAGCCCCAGCATTTT	CASSLEWTGGQPQHF
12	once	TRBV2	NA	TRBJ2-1	TGTGCCAGCAGCCGCGGGGGCCCGGTGTGGTTCTTC	CASSRGGPVWFF
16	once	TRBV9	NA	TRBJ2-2	TGTGCCAGCAGCGTAGCCCCGGACAGTTACACCGGGGAGCTGTTTTTT	CASSVAPDSYTGELFF
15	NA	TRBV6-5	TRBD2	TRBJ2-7	TGTGCCAGCAGTTACCAGGGCGGGGGTTCCTACGAGCAGTACTTC	CASSYQGGGSYEQYF
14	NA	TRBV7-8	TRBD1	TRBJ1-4	TGTGCCAGCAGCCGACAGGGCGGAGGTGAAAAACTGTTTTTT	CASSRQGGGEKLFF
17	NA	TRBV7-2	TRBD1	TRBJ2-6	TGTGCCAGCAGCTTATACAGGGGGCGGTCTGGGGCCAACGTCCTGACTTTC	CASSLYRGRSGANVLTF
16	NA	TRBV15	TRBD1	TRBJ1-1	TGTGCCACCAGTCGGACAGGGGGAGCTGTGAACACTGAAGCTTTCTTT	CATSRTGGAVNTEAFF
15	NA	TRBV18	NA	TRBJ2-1	TGTGCCAGCTCACCGGGTGTACAGGGAAGGAATGAGCAGTTCTTC	CASSPGVQGRNEQFF
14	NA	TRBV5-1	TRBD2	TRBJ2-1	TGCGCCAGCACCCTGACTAGCGGGGACAATGAGCAGTTCTTC	CASTLTSGDNEQFF
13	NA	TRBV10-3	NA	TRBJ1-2	TGTGCCATCAGTACAGCGGGAGACTATGGCTACACCTTC	CAISTAGDYGYTF
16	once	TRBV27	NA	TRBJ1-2	TGTGCCAGCAGTTCTTCCGGGACAAAGAATAACTATGGCTACACCTTC	CASSSSGTKNNYGYTF
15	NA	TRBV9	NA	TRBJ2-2	TGTGCCAGCAGCGTAGACAGGCTGAGCACCGGGGAGCTGTTTTTT	CASSVDRLSTGELFF
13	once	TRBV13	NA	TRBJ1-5	TGTGCCAGCAGCTTAAACAGAAATCAGCCCCAGCATTTT	CASSLNRNQPQHF
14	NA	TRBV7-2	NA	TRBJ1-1	TGTGCCAGCAGCTTAAATTTGGGGGGCACTGAAGCTTTCTTT	CASSLNLGGTEAFF
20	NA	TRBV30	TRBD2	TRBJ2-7	TGTGCCTGGAGTGTATATCGCTGGGCTAGCGGGGGGGCCGGTATTCCCGAGCAGTACTTC	CAWSVYRWASGGAGIPEQYF
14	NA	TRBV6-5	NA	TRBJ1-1	TGTGCCAGCAGTTACCAAACAGCGAACACTGAAGCTTTCTTT	CASSYQTANTEAFF
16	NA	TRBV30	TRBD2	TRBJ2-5	TGTGCGATTGGATCCCAAGCGGGGGGGCCCGGAGAGACCCAGTACTTC	CAIGSQAGGPGETQYF
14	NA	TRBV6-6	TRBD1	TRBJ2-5	TGTGCCAGCAGAACCGGGACAGGGCAAGAGACCCAGTACTTC	CASRTGTGQETQYF
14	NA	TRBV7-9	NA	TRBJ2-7	TGTGCCAGCAGCTTAGATCCCAGGGTTTACGAGCAGTACTTC	CASSLDPRVYEQYF
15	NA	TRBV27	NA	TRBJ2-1	TGTGCCAGCAGTGTAGTCTGGGGGGTAGGAGATGAGCAGTTCTTC	CASSVVWGVGDEQFF
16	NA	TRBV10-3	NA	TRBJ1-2	TGTGCCATCAGTGAGCGGCATGAGGCGGCTGGCTATGGCTACACCTTC	CAISERHEAAGYGYTF
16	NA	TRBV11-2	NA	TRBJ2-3	TGTGCCAGCAGCTTGCGGGGCGGGGTTAGCACAGATACGCAGTATTTT	CASSLRGGVSTDTQYF
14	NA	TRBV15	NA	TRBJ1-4	TGTGCCACCAGCAGAGCAGCAACTAATGAAAAACTGTTTTTT	CATSRAATNEKLFF
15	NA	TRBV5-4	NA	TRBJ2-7	TGTGCCAGCAGCCGTTCGACTGGGAGCTCCTACGAGCAGTACTTC	CASSRSTGSSYEQYF
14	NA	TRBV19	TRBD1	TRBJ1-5	TGTGCCAGTGATGACAGGGCTAGCAATCAGCCCCAGCATTTT	CASDDRASNQPQHF
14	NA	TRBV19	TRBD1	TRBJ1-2	TGTGCCAGTAGTACGGGACAGGTCCTCTATGGCTACACCTTC	CASSTGQVLYGYTF
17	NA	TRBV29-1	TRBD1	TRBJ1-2	TGCAGCGTTTTTTACAGGGGGCTGGAATCGGCTTTCTATGGCTACACCTTC	CSVFYRGLESAFYGYTF
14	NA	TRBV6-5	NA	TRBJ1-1	TGTGCCAGCAGGCGCAGGGATTCGAACACTGAAGCTTTCTTT	CASRRRDSNTEAFF
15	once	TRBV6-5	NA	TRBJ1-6	TGTGCCAGCAGTTTCACAGGGAGGGTAAATTCACCCCTCCACTTT	CASSFTGRVNSPLHF
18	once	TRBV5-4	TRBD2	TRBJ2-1	TGTGCCAGCAGCTTGCGGCTAGCGGGGGGCAGCTCCTACAATGAGCAGTTCTTC	CASSLRLAGGSSYNEQFF
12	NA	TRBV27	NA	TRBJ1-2	TGTGCCAGCAGTTCGAGGAACTATGGCTACACCTTC	CASSSRNYGYTF
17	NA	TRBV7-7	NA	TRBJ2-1	TGTGCCAGCAGTCCAGCCGCCGGCAGGGGCTCCTACAATGAGCAGTTCTTC	CASSPAAGRGSYNEQFF
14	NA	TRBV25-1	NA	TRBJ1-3	TGTGCCAGCACCGCGGGGTTCTCTGGAAACACCATATATTTT	CASTAGFSGNTIYF